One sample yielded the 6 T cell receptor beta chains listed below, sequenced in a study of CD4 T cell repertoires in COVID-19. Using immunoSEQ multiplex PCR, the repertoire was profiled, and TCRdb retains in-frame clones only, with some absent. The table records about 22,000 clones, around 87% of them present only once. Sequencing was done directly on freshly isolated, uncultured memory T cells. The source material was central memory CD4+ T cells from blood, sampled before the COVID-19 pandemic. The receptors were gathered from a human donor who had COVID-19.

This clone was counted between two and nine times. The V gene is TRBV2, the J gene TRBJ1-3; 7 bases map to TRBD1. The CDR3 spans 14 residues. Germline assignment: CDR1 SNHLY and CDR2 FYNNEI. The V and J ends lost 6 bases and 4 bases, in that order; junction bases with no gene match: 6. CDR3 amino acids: CASSLQGSGNTIYF. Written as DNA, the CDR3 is TGTGCCAGCAGCCTACAGGGGTCCGGAAACACCATATATTTT. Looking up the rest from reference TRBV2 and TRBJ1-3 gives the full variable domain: EPEVTQTPSHQVTQMGQEVILRCVPISNHLYFYWYRQILGQKVEFLVSFYNNEISEKSEIFDDQFSVERPDGSNFTLKIRSTKLEDSAMYFCASSLQGSGNTIYFGEGSWLTVV.

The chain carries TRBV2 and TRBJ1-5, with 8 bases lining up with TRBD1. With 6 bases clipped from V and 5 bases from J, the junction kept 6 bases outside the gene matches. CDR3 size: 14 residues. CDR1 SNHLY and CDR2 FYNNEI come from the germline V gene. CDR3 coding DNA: TGTGCCAGCAGCGTTACAGGGGGGCATCAGCCCCAGCATTTT. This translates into CASSVTGGHQPQHF. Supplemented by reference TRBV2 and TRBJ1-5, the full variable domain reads EPEVTQTPSHQVTQMGQEVILRCVPISNHLYFYWYRQILGQKVEFLVSFYNNEISEKSEIFDDQFSVERPDGSNFTLKIRSTKLEDSAMYFCASSVTGGHQPQHFGDGTRLSIL.

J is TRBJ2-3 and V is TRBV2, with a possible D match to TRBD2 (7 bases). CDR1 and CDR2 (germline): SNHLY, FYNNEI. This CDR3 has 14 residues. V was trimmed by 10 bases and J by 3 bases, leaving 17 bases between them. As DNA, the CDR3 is TGTGCCAAAGGGGGGGGAATAAGGACAGATACGCAGTATTTT. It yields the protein CAKGGGIRTDTQYF.

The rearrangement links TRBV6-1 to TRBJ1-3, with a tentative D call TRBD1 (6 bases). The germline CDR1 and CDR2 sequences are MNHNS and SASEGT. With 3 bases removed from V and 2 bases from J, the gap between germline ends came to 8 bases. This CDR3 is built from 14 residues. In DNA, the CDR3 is TGTGCCAGCAGTGAGGGGGCCACTGGAAACACCATATATTTT. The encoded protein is CASSEGATGNTIYF.

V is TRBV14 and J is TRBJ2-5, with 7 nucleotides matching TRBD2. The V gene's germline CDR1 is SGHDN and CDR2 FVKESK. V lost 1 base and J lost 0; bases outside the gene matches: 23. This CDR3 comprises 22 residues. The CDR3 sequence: CASSQVLWEGRRGGVYQETQYF. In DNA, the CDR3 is TGTGCCAGCAGCCAAGTTCTGTGGGAGGGCCGGAGGGGCGGGGTGTACCAAGAGACCCAGTACTTC.

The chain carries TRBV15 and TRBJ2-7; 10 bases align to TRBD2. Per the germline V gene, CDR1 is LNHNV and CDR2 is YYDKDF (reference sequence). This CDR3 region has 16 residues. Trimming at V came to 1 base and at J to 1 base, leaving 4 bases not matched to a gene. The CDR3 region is CATSRGLAGDSYEQYF. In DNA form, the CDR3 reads TGTGCCACCAGCAGAGGGCTAGCGGGGGATTCCTACGAGCAGTACTTC.